The entry that follows covers one T cell receptor beta chain sequence. The record originates from a study of blood T cell repertoires in COVID-19. Study-wide background: Donors in the United States, Italy and Spain gave samples during acute or convalescent COVID-19. T cells, B-cell-depleted T cells, or PBMCs supplied cDNA or gDNA.

Germline trimming cut 5 bases from V and 3 bases from J; bases unmatched to any gene: 10. The V gene's germline CDR1 is SGHTA and CDR2 FQGNSA. There are 17 residues in the CDR3. In the study's own analysis: How many nucleated cells were present was estimated from reference gene primer amplification. Profiling relied on immunoSEQ multiplex PCR, and the TCRdb table lists in-frame clones only, not all of them. D and trimming were read from the DNA, whereas the V and J calls and clone size are those reported in that table. The top ten hold 15% of the sample, which has just over 150,000 clones, approximately 90% seen once.

The sequence derives from a woman aged 40 to 55 with acute or convalescent COVID-19. The V gene is TRBV7-2, the J gene TRBJ2-1; 10 bases map to TRBD2. Sequencing input: peripheral blood. The CDR3 sequence is CASSLPMTSGFYNEQFF. The CDR3 DNA reads as TGTGCCAGCAGCCTTCCCATGACTAGCGGGTTCTACAATGAGCAGTTCTTC. Combining the CDR3 with reference TRBV7-2 and TRBJ2-1 gives the whole variable domain GAGVSQSPSNKVTEKGKDVELRCDPISGHTALYWYRQSLGQGLEFLIYFQGNSAPDKSGLPSDRFSAERTGGSVSTLTIQRTQQEDSAVYLCASSLPMTSGFYNEQFFGPGTRLTVL.